These 2 T cell receptor beta chains share one sample of origin, sequenced in a study of cytomegalovirus exposure and HLA in healthy donors. The PCR made use of 60 Vbeta and 13 Jbeta primers. Here immunoSEQ multiplex PCR was the method, and the copy in TCRdb shows in-frame clones only, minus some. The sample yields around 150,000 clones, roughly 84% seen once. Sequenced sample: PBMCs. These receptors originate from a man aged 18 to 30 in good health and CMV-seronegative.

This clone has a handful of counts. The genes are TRBV30 and TRBJ2-1; possible D gene TRBD1, 8 bases. The CDR3 has 14 residues. Between the trimmed V and J ends, which lost 2 bases and 6 bases, there was a span of 14 bases. Germline V gene lookup returns CDR1 GTSNPN and CDR2 SVGIG (reference sequence). The CDR3 spells CAWSHRGGPNEQFF. The CDR3 region has the DNA TGTGCCTGGAGTCACAGGGGGGGCCCCAATGAGCAGTTCTTC.

The chain couples TRBV27 to TRBJ2-3, with a possible D match to TRBD1 (5 bases). The length of the CDR3 is 12 residues. The germline gives CDR1 MNHEY, CDR2 SMNVEV (reference sequence). V was trimmed by 8 bases and J by 0 bases, leaving 6 bases between them. The DNA for the CDR3 is TGTGCCAGCCAGGGTAGCACAGATACGCAGTATTTT. Its translation is CASQGSTDTQYF.